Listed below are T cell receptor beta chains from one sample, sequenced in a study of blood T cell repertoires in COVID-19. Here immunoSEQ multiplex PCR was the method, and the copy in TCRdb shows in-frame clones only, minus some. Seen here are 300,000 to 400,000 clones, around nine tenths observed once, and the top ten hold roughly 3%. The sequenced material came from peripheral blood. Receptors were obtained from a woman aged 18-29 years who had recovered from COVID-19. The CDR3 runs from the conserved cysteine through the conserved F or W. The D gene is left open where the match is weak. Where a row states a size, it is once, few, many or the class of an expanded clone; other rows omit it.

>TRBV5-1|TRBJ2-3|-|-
TGCGCCAGCAGCCGTAGTGGTGATACGCAGTATTTT
CASSRSGDTQYF
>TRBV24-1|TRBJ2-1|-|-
TGTGCCACCAGTGATCACCGGGACAGGGGAAAAGCGGGAGGCCCCAACAATGAGCAGTTCTTC
CATSDHRDRGKAGGPNNEQFF
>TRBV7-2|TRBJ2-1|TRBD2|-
TGTGCCAGCAGCTTAGTGGGGACTAGCGGGATGAGCTCCTACAATGAGCAGTTCTTC
CASSLVGTSGMSSYNEQFF
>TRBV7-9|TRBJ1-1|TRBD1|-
TGTGCCAGCAGCTTTTCCGGACAGGTGGTGGCTTTCTTT
CASSFSGQVVAFF
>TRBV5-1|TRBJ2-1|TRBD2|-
TGCGCCAGCAGCTGGGAGGGGTTGACTAGCGGGAGGAGTGAGCAGTTCTTC
CASSWEGLTSGRSEQFF
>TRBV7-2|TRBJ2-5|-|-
TGTGCCAGCAGCTTAGAGAGAGAAGAGACCCAGTACTTC
CASSLEREETQYF
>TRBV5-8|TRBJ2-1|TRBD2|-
TGTGCCAGCAGCATTAGCGGGAGGACCTACAATGAGCAGTTCTTC
CASSISGRTYNEQFF
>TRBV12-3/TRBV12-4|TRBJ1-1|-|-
TGTGCCAGCAGTTTTTCGGAGGGCACTGAAGCTTTCTTT
CASSFSEGTEAFF
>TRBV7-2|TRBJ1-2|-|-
TGTGCCAGCAGCTTAGTTGGGGGGGATGGCTACACCTTC
CASSLVGGDGYTF
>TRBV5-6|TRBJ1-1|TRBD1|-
TGTGCCAGCAGCCCAGGAAAGGGGACAGGGAGGACTGAAGCTTTCTTT
CASSPGKGTGRTEAFF
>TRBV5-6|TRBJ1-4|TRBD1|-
TGTGCCAGCAGCTTTGGACAGGGGGCGCTCAGTGAAAAACTGTTTTTT
CASSFGQGALSEKLFF
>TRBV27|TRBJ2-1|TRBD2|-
TGTGCCAGCAGTTCCAGAAGACTAGCGGGAGCTCAAGAGCAGTTCTTC
CASSSRRLAGAQEQFF
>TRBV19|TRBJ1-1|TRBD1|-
TGTGCCAGTAGTATTTCTCTCGGGACAGGGGGCACTGAAGCTTTCTTT
CASSISLGTGGTEAFF
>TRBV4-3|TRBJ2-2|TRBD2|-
TGCGCCAGCAGCCAAACCTGGACTAGCGGGAGAACCGGGGAGCTGTTTTTT
CASSQTWTSGRTGELFF
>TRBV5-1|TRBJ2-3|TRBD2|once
TGCGCCAGCAGCCTACGACTAGCGGGGCCCACAGATACGCAGTATTTT
CASSLRLAGPTDTQYF
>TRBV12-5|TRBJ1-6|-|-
TGTGCTAGTGGCCCTGGGGCCTACTATAATTCACCCCTCCACTTT
CASGPGAYYNSPLHF
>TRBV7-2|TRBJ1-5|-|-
TGTGCCAGCAGCTTAACTCATGTACAGGGTCAGCCCCAGCATTTT
CASSLTHVQGQPQHF
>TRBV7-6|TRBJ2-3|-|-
TGTGCCAGCACCCGCACAGGGTCGGGAACAGATACGCAGTATTTT
CASTRTGSGTDTQYF
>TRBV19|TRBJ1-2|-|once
TGTGCCAGTAGTATGGTGGGCAGGGTCTATAACTATGGCTACACCTTC
CASSMVGRVYNYGYTF
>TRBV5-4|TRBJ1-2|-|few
TGTGCCAGCAGCTTACCGACTGCTCCCCCTGGCTACACCTTC
CASSLPTAPPGYTF
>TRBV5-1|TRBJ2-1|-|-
TGCGCCAGCAGCCTCGGGACAACATACAATGAGCAGTTCTTC
CASSLGTTYNEQFF
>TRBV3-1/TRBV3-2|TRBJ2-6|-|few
TGTGCCAGCAGCCCGTATGGGAGGGACAGGTTAAGCTCTGGGGCCAACGTCCTGACTTTC
CASSPYGRDRLSSGANVLTF
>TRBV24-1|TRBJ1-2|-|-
TGTGCCACCAGTGATAACATGAATTATGGCTACACCTTC
CATSDNMNYGYTF